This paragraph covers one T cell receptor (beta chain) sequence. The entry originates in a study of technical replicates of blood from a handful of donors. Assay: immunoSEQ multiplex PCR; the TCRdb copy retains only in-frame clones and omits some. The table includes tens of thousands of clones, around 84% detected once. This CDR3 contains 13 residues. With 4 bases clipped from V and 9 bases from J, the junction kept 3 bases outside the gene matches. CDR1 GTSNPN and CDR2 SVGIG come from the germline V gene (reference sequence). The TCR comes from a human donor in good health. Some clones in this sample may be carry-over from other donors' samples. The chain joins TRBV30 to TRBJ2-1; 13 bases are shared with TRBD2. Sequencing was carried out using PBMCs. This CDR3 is CAWKGLAGSEQFF. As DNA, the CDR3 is TGTGCCTGGAAGGGACTAGCGGGATCTGAGCAGTTCTTC.